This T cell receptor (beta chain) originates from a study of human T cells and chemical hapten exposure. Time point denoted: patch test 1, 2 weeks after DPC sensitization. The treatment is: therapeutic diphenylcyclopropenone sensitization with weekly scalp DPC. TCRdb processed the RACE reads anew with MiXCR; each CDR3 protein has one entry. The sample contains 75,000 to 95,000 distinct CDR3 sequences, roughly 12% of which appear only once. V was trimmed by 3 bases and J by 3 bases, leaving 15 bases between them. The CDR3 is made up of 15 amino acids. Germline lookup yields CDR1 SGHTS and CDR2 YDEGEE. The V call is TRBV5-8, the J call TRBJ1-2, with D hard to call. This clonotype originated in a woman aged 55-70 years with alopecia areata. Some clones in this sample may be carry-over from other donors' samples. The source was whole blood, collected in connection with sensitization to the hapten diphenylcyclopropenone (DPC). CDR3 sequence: CASSSGGGGYYGYTF. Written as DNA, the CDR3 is TGTGCCAGCAGCTCCGGTGGCGGCGGATACTATGGCTACACCTTC.